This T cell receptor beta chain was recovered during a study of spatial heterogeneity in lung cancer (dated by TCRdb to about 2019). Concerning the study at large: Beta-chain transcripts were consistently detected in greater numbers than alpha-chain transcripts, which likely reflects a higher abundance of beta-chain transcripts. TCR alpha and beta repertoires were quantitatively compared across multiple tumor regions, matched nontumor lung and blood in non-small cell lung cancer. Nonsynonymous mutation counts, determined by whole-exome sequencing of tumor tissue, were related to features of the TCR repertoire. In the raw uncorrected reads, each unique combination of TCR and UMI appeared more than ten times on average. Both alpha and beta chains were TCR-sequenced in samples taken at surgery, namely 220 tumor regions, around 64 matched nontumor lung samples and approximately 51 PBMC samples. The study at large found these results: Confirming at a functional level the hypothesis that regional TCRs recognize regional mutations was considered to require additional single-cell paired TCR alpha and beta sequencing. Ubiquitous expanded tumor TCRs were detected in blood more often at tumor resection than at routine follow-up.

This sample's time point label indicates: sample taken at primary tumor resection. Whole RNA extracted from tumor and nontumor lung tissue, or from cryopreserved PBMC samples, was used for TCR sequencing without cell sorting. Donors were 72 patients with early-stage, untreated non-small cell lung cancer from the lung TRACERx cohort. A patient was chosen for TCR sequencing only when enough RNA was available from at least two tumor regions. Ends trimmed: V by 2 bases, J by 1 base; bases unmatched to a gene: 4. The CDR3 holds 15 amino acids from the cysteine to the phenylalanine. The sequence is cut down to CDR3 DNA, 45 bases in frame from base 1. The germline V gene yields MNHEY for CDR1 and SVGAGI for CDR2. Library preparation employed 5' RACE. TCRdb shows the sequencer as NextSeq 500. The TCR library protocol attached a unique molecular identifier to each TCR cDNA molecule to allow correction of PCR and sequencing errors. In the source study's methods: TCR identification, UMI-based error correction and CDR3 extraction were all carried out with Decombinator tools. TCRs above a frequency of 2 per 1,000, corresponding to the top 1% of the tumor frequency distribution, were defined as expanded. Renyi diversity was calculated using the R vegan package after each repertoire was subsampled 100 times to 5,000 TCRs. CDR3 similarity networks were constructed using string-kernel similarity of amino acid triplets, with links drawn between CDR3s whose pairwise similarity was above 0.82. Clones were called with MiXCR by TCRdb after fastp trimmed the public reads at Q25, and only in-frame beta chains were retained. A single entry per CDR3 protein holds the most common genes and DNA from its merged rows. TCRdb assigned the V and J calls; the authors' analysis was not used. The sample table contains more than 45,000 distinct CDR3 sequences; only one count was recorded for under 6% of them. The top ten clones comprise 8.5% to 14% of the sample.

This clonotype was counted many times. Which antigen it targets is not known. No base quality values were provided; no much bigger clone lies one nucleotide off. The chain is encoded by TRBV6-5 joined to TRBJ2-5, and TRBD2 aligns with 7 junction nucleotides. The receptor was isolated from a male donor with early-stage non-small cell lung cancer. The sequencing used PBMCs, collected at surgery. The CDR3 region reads CASSYAGVLQETQYF. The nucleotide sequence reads TGTGCCAGCAGTTACGCGGGAGTCCTCCAAGAGACCCAGTACTTC.